Given below is one TCR beta chain in context. Looked up from germline, CDR1 is MNHEY and CDR2 is SMNVEV (reference sequence). The length of the CDR3 is 17 residues. Trimming pared 6 bases from V and 0 bases from J, leaving 18 bases between. The data derive from a study of blood T cell repertoires in COVID-19. Assay: immunoSEQ multiplex PCR; the TCRdb copy retains only in-frame clones and omits some. The table records about 140,000 clones, roughly 85% of them present only once. This TCR was recovered from a man aged 45-65 years with acute or convalescent COVID-19. Sequencing was carried out using peripheral blood. The chain combines TRBV27 with TRBJ1-5; D gene ambiguous. The CDR3 DNA reads as TGTGCCAGCAGACCAAATTTGACACCGTATAGCAATCAGCCCCAGCATTTT. Translation: CASRPNLTPYSNQPQHF.